These 7 T cell receptor beta chains were sequenced from one sample in a study of T-cell reconstitution after alpha-beta-depleted transplantation in children. Unique molecular identifiers were built into the TCRbeta library. TCRdb passed the PCR reads through MiXCR, listing each CDR3 protein once. There are over 150,000 distinct CDR3 sequences in the sample; 5.5% to 7% occur only once, and 5% to 6.5% lies in the top ten. Material: PBMCs, obtained before TCRalphabeta/CD19-depleted stem cell transplant. Receptor source: a boy between 2 and 10 years old with acute lymphoblastic leukemia, due to receive a stem cell transplant.

This clonotype was observed at least ten times. V and J are TRBV18 and TRBJ2-7, with D perhaps TRBD1 or TRBD2 (5 bases each). The germline V gene has CDR1 KGHSH and CDR2 LQKENI. Trimming left V 0 bases short and J 5 bases short, with 8 bases between. The CDR3 runs 13 residues. In DNA form, the CDR3 reads TGTGCCAGCTCACCACCCTGGGACCACGAGCAGTACTTC. This sequence encodes CASSPPWDHEQYF.

This clonotype was detected ten times or more. This sequence joins TRBV11-2 and TRBJ2-5; 15 nucleotides agree with TRBD2. Germline V CDR1 and CDR2: SGHAT, FQNNGV. J was trimmed by 5 bases and V by 5 bases; bases with no gene match: 6. This CDR3 contains 16 residues. The chain's CDR3 is CASSPGLAGGQETQYF. CDR3 nucleotide sequence: TGTGCCAGCAGCCCCGGACTAGCGGGGGGGCAGGAGACCCAGTACTTC.

This clonotype was seen many times. The chain recombines TRBV6-2 or TRBV6-3 with TRBJ2-7; possible D gene TRBD1, 5 bases. Trimming stripped 4 bases from V and 2 bases from J, with 12 bases between. The CDR3 is 14 residues long. The germline gives CDR1 MNHEY, CDR2 SVGEGT. CDR3 amino acids: CASSSNGATYEQYF. The CDR3 DNA reads as TGTGCCAGCAGTTCGAATGGGGCCACCTACGAGCAGTACTTC.

This clonotype was counted only a few times. The chain combines TRBV7-2 with TRBJ2-7, with TRBD2 as a possible D gene (6 bases). From germline, CDR1 is SGHTA and CDR2 FQGNSA. The CDR3 covers 14 residues. Trimming shortened V by 5 bases and J by 3 bases, and 14 bases separated the two germline ends. CDR3 sequence: CASSAGIGVYEQYF. The CDR3 DNA is TGTGCCAGCAGCGCGGGGATCGGAGTCTACGAGCAGTACTTC.

About this clonotype: A much larger clone sits a single nucleotide away, making a read error possible. The rearrangement links TRBV20-1 to TRBJ2-7; no firm D call. In germline, CDR1 is DFQATT, CDR2 SNEGSKA (reference sequence). V lost 3 bases, J lost 2 bases, and 14 bases lay in between. The CDR3 loop spans 14 amino acids. The CDR3 DNA is TGCAGTGCTAGCCCTGGACGGGTCCCCTACGAGCAGTACTTC. It encodes CSASPGRVPYEQYF.

This clonotype was counted at least ten times. The rearrangement uses TRBV20-1 and TRBJ2-5; D ambiguous. The germline CDR1 and CDR2 sequences are DFQATT and SNEGSKA (reference sequence). V dropped 3 bases and J dropped 3 bases, with 8 bases sitting between them. The CDR3 contains 12 residues. For the CDR3, the DNA is TGCAGTGCTAGTCGGGCGGAAGAGACCCAGTACTTC. It translates to CSASRAEETQYF.

There are a few counts of this clonotype. The chain links TRBV11-1 to TRBJ2-7; D tentatively fits TRBD1 or TRBD2 (5 bases each). The V end lost 0 bases, the J end lost 1 base, and 19 bases lay between the germline ends. The germline V gene encodes CDR1 SGHAT and CDR2 FQDESV (reference sequence). CDR3 length: 18 amino acids. The CDR3 DNA follows: TGTGCCAGCAGCTTAGCGCTAACCGGGGCGGACGTTTCCTACGAGCAGTACTTC. Its protein product is CASSLALTGADVSYEQYF.